The clone carrying this T cell receptor beta chain appeared many times. The data were obtained in a study of regulatory T cells in long-lasting Graves disease. Germline CDR1 and CDR2: MDHEN and SYDVKM. V lost 6 bases to trimming and J lost 6 bases, with 17 bases between them. The CDR3 consists of 14 residues. Assembly of TCR beta libraries relied on iRepertoire HTBI primers together with Arm-PCR of CDR3 regions. MiXCR, applied by TCRdb to the multiplex PCR reads, yields one record per CDR3 protein. The profile shows around 460,000 distinct CDR3 sequences, approximately 23% of them singletons. Documented time point: persistent/refractory GD, antithyroid drugs over 5 years with positive TRAb. After RNA was extracted from PBMCs, the TCR library was made from it.

The sequence derives from a female donor with Graves disease. V is TRBV28 and J is TRBJ1-2; D gene uncertain. The source material was peripheral blood mononuclear cells (PBMCs), sampled when the disease was refractory, from a patient treated with antithyroid drugs. CDR3 nucleotides: TGTGCCAGCAGCAAGGGCCCTTTTTGGGATGGCTACACCTTC. Translated, it gives CASSKGPFWDGYTF.